The rows below give T cell receptor beta chains drawn from one sample of a study of T cells in Graves' hyperthyroidism and ophthalmopathy. Each CDR3 protein is one row after TCRdb ran MiXCR on the multiplex PCR reads. Among roughly 280,000 distinct CDR3 sequences listed, 20% to 25% were seen once. Sequences were obtained from blood. Receptor source: a young man with Graves' ophthalmopathy. Both conserved end residues are trimmed from each CDR3.

TRBV30	TRBJ1-1	11	AWSVIWDTEAF
TRBV19	TRBJ2-5	12	ASSKGLEPETQY
TRBV6-5	TRBJ2-3	13	ASSFSRDTTDTQY
TRBV19	TRBJ1-3	12	ASTDRSSGNTIY
TRBV29-1	TRBJ2-1	13	SVEVAGSSYNEQF
TRBV20-1	TRBJ1-2	9	SAIQNYGYT
TRBV6-1	TRBJ1-1	12	ASRRGQVNTEAF
TRBV5-1	TRBJ1-1	12	ASSREGGNTEAF
TRBV3-1	TRBJ2-7	10	ASSQDPHEQY
TRBV11-1	TRBJ2-3	14	ASSVIAGDFTDTQY
TRBV12-3/TRBV12-4	TRBJ2-1	13	ASSFQAGYIHEQF
TRBV11-1	TRBJ2-7	12	ASSSGRGAYEQY
TRBV9	TRBJ1-2	12	ASSVGTGGYGYT
TRBV29-1	TRBJ2-7	12	SVEDQEQHYEQY
TRBV19	TRBJ2-6	14	ASASGTSSGANVLT
TRBV2	TRBJ1-2	12	ASSEGQGAIGYT
TRBV19	TRBJ2-3	13	ASRGDQVVRDTQY
TRBV24-1	TRBJ2-7	11	ATSDPNRFEQY
TRBV29-1	TRBJ2-5	10	SVESAVQTQY
TRBV20-1	TRBJ1-2	10	SARTQGYGYT